These T cell receptor beta chains were read from a single sample in a study of cytomegalovirus exposure and HLA in healthy donors. Clones were read by immunoSEQ multiplex PCR, and TCRdb kept only the in-frame ones, dropping some. The sample includes roughly 190,000 clones, 87% of them seen just once. The specimen sequenced was PBMCs. Source of these receptors: a man aged 25-45 years in good health and CMV-seronegative. CDR3s include the opening cysteine and the closing phenylalanine or tryptophan. D genes are given only for firm matches. Clone size, where shown, is once, few, many, or a class for clones that have expanded.

J | V | size | length | D | DNA | CDR3
TRBJ2-1 | TRBV29-1 | - | 14 | TRBD2 | TGCAGCGTAGCAAGCGGGAGTTACTACAATGAGCAGTTCTTC | CSVASGSYYNEQFF
TRBJ1-5 | TRBV4-1 | - | 14 | - | TGCGCCAGCAGCCAAGTAACAGAGAATCAGCCCCAGCATTTT | CASSQVTENQPQHF
TRBJ1-1 | TRBV29-1 | - | 13 | - | TGCAGCGTTGATAATGGGGGAGGCACTGAAGCTTTCTTT | CSVDNGGGTEAFF
TRBJ1-2 | TRBV19 | - | 16 | TRBD1 | TGTGCCAGTAGTACCTCGACTCGGACAGGGGGCTATGGCTACACCTTC | CASSTSTRTGGYGYTF
TRBJ2-7 | TRBV2 | - | 13 | - | TGTGCCAGCAGTGTCAGGACTACCTACGAGCAGTACTTC | CASSVRTTYEQYF
TRBJ2-7 | TRBV5-1 | - | 14 | - | TGCGCCAGCAGCTTGGAGTCCAATACAGACGAGCAGTACTTC | CASSLESNTDEQYF
TRBJ1-1 | TRBV6-5 | - | 14 | - | TGTGCCAGCAGAACTACTGGCAGAAACACTGAAGCTTTCTTT | CASRTTGRNTEAFF
TRBJ1-6 | TRBV6-6 | - | 16 | TRBD1 | TGTGCCAGCAGTCCCCAGGGGGTGAGGGGAAATTCACCCCTCCACTTT | CASSPQGVRGNSPLHF
TRBJ2-1 | TRBV5-4 | once | 14 | - | TGTGCCAGCAGCTCCAGACTCCCTTCCAATGAGCAGTTCTTC | CASSSRLPSNEQFF
TRBJ2-1 | TRBV11-3 | - | 12 | TRBD1 | TGTGCCAGCAGCTCCGGGACAGGCGGTCAGTTCTTC | CASSSGTGGQFF
TRBJ2-3 | TRBV27 | - | 14 | - | TGTGCCAGCAGGAGTCTGGTAGGCACAGATACGCAGTATTTT | CASRSLVGTDTQYF